These 4 T cell receptor beta chains were sequenced from one sample in a study of blood T cells in healthy people across ages. A second roughly 7 to 12 cycle PCR used barcoded and J-beta primers. From the 5' RACE reads, TCRdb called clonotypes with MiXCR, one entry per CDR3 protein. The profile shows under 800,000 distinct CDR3 sequences, roughly 45% of them singletons. The sample comprised blood. All receptors come from a woman aged 55-75 years in good health.

This clonotype was detected a few times. The chain recombines TRBV25-1 with TRBJ2-1; 13 bases agree with TRBD2. Unmatched junction bases numbered 12, after V lost 2 bases and J lost 8 bases. The CDR3 runs to 18 residues. CDR1 is MGHDK, CDR2 SYGVNS, per germline. The CDR3 sequence is CASSEIQWELAGGDEQFF. DNA of the CDR3: TGTGCCAGCAGTGAAATTCAGTGGGAACTAGCGGGGGGGGATGAGCAGTTCTTC.

This clonotype was observed a handful of times. The chain joins TRBV7-9 to TRBJ1-2; D is unresolved. CDR3 length: 14 amino acids. Trimming took 9 bases from V and 0 from J, leaving 14 bases between them. Germline CDR1 reads SEHNR; CDR2 reads FQNEAQ (reference sequence). The CDR3 loop reads CASPPDGANYGYTF. The DNA of the CDR3 is TGTGCCAGTCCGCCGGACGGGGCTAACTATGGCTACACCTTC.

The table lists this clonotype with a few counts. V usage is TRBV12-3 or TRBV12-4 and J usage is TRBJ2-1; perhaps TRBD2 as D (6 bases). CDR3 size: 17 residues. Trimming took 5 bases from V and 0 from J, leaving 17 bases between them. CDR3 sequence reads: CASSPSAGTFSYNEQFF. The DNA of the CDR3 is TGTGCCAGCAGTCCCTCGGCGGGGACCTTCTCCTACAATGAGCAGTTCTTC.

This clonotype was counted only a few times. The chain employs TRBV7-9 and TRBJ2-3; perhaps TRBD2 as D (6 bases). The V end lost 3 bases, the J end lost 5 bases, and 18 bases lay between the germline ends. Germline lookup yields CDR1 SEHNR and CDR2 FQNEAQ (reference sequence). This CDR3 has 16 amino acids. This CDR3 reads CASSFRRDLRGDTQYF. CDR3 bases: TGTGCCAGCAGCTTTCGGCGGGACCTTAGGGGAGATACGCAGTATTTT. The complete variable domain, with remaining parts taken from reference TRBV7-9 and TRBJ2-3, reads DTGVSQNPRHKITKRGQNVTFRCDPISEHNRLYWYRQTLGQGPEFLTYFQNEAQLEKSRLLSDRFSAERPKGSFSTLEIQRTEQGDSAMYLCASSFRRDLRGDTQYFGPGTRLTVL.